The present T cell receptor beta chain was sequenced within a study of cytomegalovirus exposure and HLA in healthy donors. Study-level results: Productive status was seen about 87% or about 30% of the time for most TCR beta V segments in an earlier analysis. Later on, a genetic analysis was performed. It linked a missense variant in DCLRE1C with V- and J-gene trimming of TCR beta. A later analysis found TCR association rates differed by HLA locus, highest for DRB1 and lowest for HLA-C. CMV serostatus stood as the only immune exposure information on hand.

The CDR3 is made up of 14 amino acids. Germline CDR1 SGHRS, CDR2 YFSETQ. V lost 0 bases to trimming and J lost 3 bases, with 10 bases between them. The study ran its PCR with 60 Vbeta and 13 Jbeta primers. The protocol was immunoSEQ multiplex PCR, while the TCRdb copy is restricted to in-frame clones and leaves out a portion. The table records about 170,000 clones, around 84% of them present only once. As regards this clone: The target antigen is unknown.

The chain recombines TRBV5-1 with TRBJ2-7, with D possibly TRBD2 on 5 matching bases. Sequenced material: PBMCs. This TCR was recovered from a boy between 2 and 10 years old in good health and CMV-seronegative. CDR3 sequence reads: CASSLERVNYEQYF. Here the CDR3 DNA reads TGCGCCAGCAGCTTGGAGAGGGTTAACTACGAGCAGTACTTC.